The rows below give T cell receptor beta chains drawn from one sample of a study of technical replicates of blood from a few donors. Produced via immunoSEQ multiplex PCR; TCRdb's table is partial and in-frame only. The table shows 87,000 or so clones, with approximately 95% occurring only once. Sample: T cells isolated from PBMCs. Receptor source: a human donor in good health. Both conserved end residues are trimmed from each CDR3. The order of the fields is V gene, clone size, CDR3 length, J gene, D gene, CDR3 protein. The D gene is left open where the match is weak. Size is omitted from some rows. Given values are once, few, many or a class for expanded clones.

>TRBV4-2|NA|14|TRBJ1-1|TRBD1
ASSQDRTGSGVNAF
>TRBV6-1|NA|9|TRBJ1-1|NA
ASKILQEAF
>TRBV18|NA|13|TRBJ2-3|TRBD2
ASSPQAGTKDTQY
>TRBV30|NA|12|TRBJ1-1|TRBD1
AWDQGQRNTEAF
>TRBV27|NA|11|TRBJ2-5|TRBD2
ASSPLGLASKY
>TRBV7-2|NA|12|TRBJ1-4|NA
ASSQGGPTEKLF
>TRBV11-3|NA|10|TRBJ2-5|NA
ASSKTEETQY
>TRBV4-1|NA|15|TRBJ2-1|TRBD2
ASSQGPGTSVYNEQF
>TRBV27|NA|12|TRBJ2-1|TRBD1
ASSSYDRGNEQF
>TRBV28|once|12|TRBJ1-1|TRBD1
ASSVTGGDTEAF
>TRBV7-9|NA|10|TRBJ2-7|NA
ASSKGRNEQY
>TRBV11-3|NA|13|TRBJ2-7|TRBD2
ASSPWTSLIFEQY
>TRBV7-7|NA|11|TRBJ2-2|NA
ASSLRETGELF
>TRBV9|NA|10|TRBJ2-1|NA
ASSVDHFRQF
>TRBV6-6|NA|13|TRBJ2-7|TRBD1
ASRQPGQGQYEQY
>TRBV4-3|NA|13|TRBJ2-3|NA
ASSGPRGRPDTQY
>TRBV2|NA|11|TRBJ2-1|NA
ASSLRLEGEQF
>TRBV20-1|NA|9|TRBJ1-1|NA
SARFIQEAF
>TRBV20-1|NA|9|TRBJ2-3|NA
SGLLTDTQY
>TRBV13|once|12|TRBJ2-7|NA
ASSARTEIYEQY
>TRBV21-1|NA|12|TRBJ1-1|NA
ASEHLVKNTEAF